This is a list of T cell receptor beta chains from one sample in a study of T cell clonotyping in hematopoietic cell transplantation. Profiled with immunoSEQ multiplex PCR; TCRdb holds only in-frame clones, not every one. The table has roughly 14,000 clones, 75% to 90% seen once; the top ten hold over 3.5%. The sequencing input was peripheral blood mononuclear cells. The source is a woman in her thirties or forties in good health. Some clones in this sample may be carry-over from other donors' samples. Each CDR3 is given with its conserved first and last residue. The D gene is left open where the match is weak. Some rows mark clone size as missing; the rest say once, few, many or name a class of expanded clone.

d_gene,abundance,j_gene,v_gene,CDR3aa,CDR3nt
-,-,TRBJ2-3,TRBV9,CASSVGASQTTDTQYF,TGTGCCAGCAGCGTAGGGGCTAGCCAAACTACAGATACGCAGTATTTT
-,-,TRBJ2-7,TRBV5-6,CASSGVGFEQYF,TGTGCCAGCAGCGGGGTCGGTTTCGAGCAGTACTTC
TRBD2,few,TRBJ2-1,TRBV29-1,CSVGTDLLAAGGQFF,TGCAGCGTTGGGACAGATTTACTAGCGGCCGGGGGTCAGTTCTTC
TRBD1,-,TRBJ1-1,TRBV6-1,CASSEGVWGTASKTEAFF,TGTGCCAGCAGTGAAGGTGTCTGGGGGACAGCCTCGAAGACTGAAGCTTTCTTT
-,-,TRBJ2-3,TRBV10-3,CAIQLGDTQYF,TGTGCCATCCAGTTGGGAGATACGCAGTATTTT
-,few,TRBJ1-4,TRBV27,CASSFGSEKLFF,TGTGCCAGCAGTTTTGGGTCGGAAAAACTGTTTTTT
-,-,TRBJ2-7,TRBV7-8,CASSLEGGPSEQYF,TGTGCCAGCAGCTTAGAGGGGGGCCCCTCCGAGCAGTACTTC
-,-,TRBJ2-7,TRBV7-9,CASSLQGTYEQYF,TGTGCCAGCAGCTTGCAGGGTACCTACGAGCAGTACTTC
-,-,TRBJ2-3,TRBV25-1,CASSEAGGGDTQYF,TGTGCCAGCAGTGAAGCAGGCGGAGGCGATACGCAGTATTTT
TRBD1,-,TRBJ2-2,TRBV27,CASSLWDRGRPGELFF,TGTGCCAGCAGTTTATGGGACAGGGGGCGGCCCGGGGAGCTGTTTTTT
-,-,TRBJ1-1,TRBV29-1,CSVVSGVMNTEAFF,TGCAGCGTTGTATCAGGGGTTATGAACACTGAAGCTTTCTTT
TRBD1,-,TRBJ2-7,TRBV5-1,CASRSQPTGEDEQYF,TGCGCCAGCAGATCCCAGCCGACAGGGGAAGATGAGCAGTACTTC
-,-,TRBJ1-2,TRBV7-2,CASSLSGQLLYGYTF,TGTGCCAGCAGCTTGTCAGGGCAACTCCTTTATGGCTACACCTTC
-,-,TRBJ2-3,TRBV20-1,CSAESTDTQYF,TGCAGTGCAGAGTCAACAGATACGCAGTATTTT
TRBD1,-,TRBJ1-5,TRBV2,CASSKDRGNQPQHF,TGTGCCAGCAGCAAGGACAGGGGGAATCAGCCCCAGCATTTT
TRBD2,-,TRBJ2-1,TRBV7-6,CASSLGGGRALDEQFF,TGTGCCAGCAGCTTAGGGGGCGGGAGGGCCCTCGATGAGCAGTTCTTC
TRBD2,-,TRBJ2-5,TRBV7-9,CASSRGVEETQYF,TGTGCCAGCAGCCGGGGGGTTGAAGAGACCCAGTACTTC
-,-,TRBJ1-2,TRBV2,CASSELDFYGYTF,TGTGCCAGCAGTGAATTGGATTTTTATGGCTACACCTTC
-,-,TRBJ1-5,TRBV7-8,CASSLVEGNQPQHF,TGTGCCAGCAGCTTAGTGGAGGGTAATCAGCCCCAGCATTTT
TRBD2,-,TRBJ2-3,TRBV5-4,CASSLLAERPGGQYF,TGTGCCAGCAGCTTACTAGCGGAACGGCCGGGAGGGCAGTATTTT
-,-,TRBJ2-1,TRBV4-3,CASSQDRNTDNEQFF,TGCGCCAGCAGCCAAGATCGTAACACTGACAATGAGCAGTTCTTC
-,once,TRBJ1-1,TRBV9,CASSVGGTEAFF,TGTGCCAGCAGCGTAGGAGGCACTGAAGCTTTCTTT
TRBD2,-,TRBJ2-5,TRBV9,CASSVGPASGSLKETQYF,TGTGCCAGCAGCGTAGGCCCTGCTAGCGGGAGTTTAAAAGAGACCCAGTACTTC
-,-,TRBJ1-1,TRBV29-1,CSVQTRRMNTEAFF,TGCAGCGTCCAAACCCGACGGATGAACACTGAAGCTTTCTTT
-,-,TRBJ1-6,TRBV28,CASSPPKGHNLGSPLHF,TGTGCCAGCAGTCCCCCGAAGGGACATAATCTTGGTTCACCCCTCCACTTT
-,-,TRBJ1-1,TRBV6-5,CASSSSGGTEAFF,TGTGCCAGCAGCTCTTCTGGGGGCACTGAAGCTTTCTTT
-,-,TRBJ1-5,TRBV6-5,CASSPKGISQPQHF,TGTGCCAGCAGCCCCAAGGGGATTAGTCAGCCCCAGCATTTT
-,-,TRBJ1-1,TRBV29-1,CSARDGYTEAFF,TGCAGCGCCCGGGACGGCTACACTGAAGCTTTCTTT
-,-,TRBJ2-1,TRBV9,CASSLGTTNEQFF,TGTGCCAGCAGCCTGGGGACAACCAATGAGCAGTTCTTC
TRBD2,-,TRBJ2-7,TRBV5-1,CSQRGTSGDYEQYF,TGCTCACAACGGGGGACTAGCGGTGACTACGAGCAGTACTTC
TRBD1,few,TRBJ1-5,TRBV30,CACDRGSNQPQHF,TGTGCTTGCGACAGGGGTAGCAATCAGCCCCAGCATTTT
-,-,TRBJ1-5,TRBV4-3,CASSQERVNDQPQHF,TGCGCCAGCAGCCAAGAAAGGGTTAACGATCAGCCCCAGCATTTT
-,-,TRBJ2-5,TRBV6-6,CASSSHGETQYF,TGTGCCAGCAGTTCTCACGGGGAGACCCAGTACTTC
-,-,TRBJ2-5,TRBV6-5,CASSYQGLQETQYF,TGTGCCAGCAGTTACCAAGGACTACAAGAGACCCAGTACTTC
-,-,TRBJ1-1,TRBV20-1,CSATRGSAFF,TGCAGTGCCACAAGAGGGAGCGCTTTCTTT
TRBD2,-,TRBJ2-7,TRBV7-9,CASSSGLAAYEQYF,TGTGCCAGCAGCTCCGGACTAGCGGCCTACGAGCAGTACTTC
TRBD1,-,TRBJ2-7,TRBV25-1,CASSDSGQGFYEQYF,TGTGCCAGCAGTGACTCGGGACAGGGGTTCTACGAGCAGTACTTC
TRBD2,once,TRBJ2-1,TRBV28,CASSLLAGGPGGNEQFF,TGTGCCAGCAGTTTATTAGCGGGAGGGCCGGGGGGAAATGAGCAGTTCTTC
-,-,TRBJ2-7,TRBV1,CTSSQELAGPSYEQYF,TGCACCAGCAGCCAAGAACTAGCGGGACCCTCCTACGAGCAGTACTTC
-,-,TRBJ1-2,TRBV2,CASSAVSANYGYTF,TGTGCCAGCAGTGCGGTGTCAGCTAACTATGGCTACACCTTC
-,-,TRBJ2-7,TRBV5-6,CASSLLASYEQYF,TGTGCCAGCAGTCTCCTAGCGTCCTACGAGCAGTACTTC
-,-,TRBJ1-1,TRBV20-1,CSAGRNTEAFF,TGCAGTGCCGGGAGGAACACTGAAGCTTTCTTT
TRBD1,-,TRBJ2-7,TRBV25-1,CASSAGTVYEQYF,TGTGCCAGCAGTGCCGGGACAGTCTACGAGCAGTACTTC
TRBD2,-,TRBJ2-2,TRBV9,CASSVTRASGNTGELFF,TGTGCCAGCAGCGTTACAAGGGCTAGCGGGAACACCGGGGAGCTGTTTTTT
TRBD1,-,TRBJ1-2,TRBV5-6,CASSLVTGGYPYGYTF,TGTGCCAGCAGCTTGGTGACAGGGGGCTACCCCTATGGCTACACCTTC
-,-,TRBJ1-1,TRBV4-2,CASSQERDTEAFF,TGTGCCAGCAGCCAAGAGCGGGACACTGAAGCTTTCTTT
-,-,TRBJ2-7,TRBV5-5,CASSLGWGIHEQYF,TGTGCCAGCAGCTTGGGTTGGGGAATCCACGAGCAGTACTTC
-,-,TRBJ2-7,TRBV12-5,CASGFPKGYEQYF,TGTGCTAGTGGTTTTCCAAAGGGGTACGAGCAGTACTTC
-,-,TRBJ2-1,TRBV6-4,CASSENGRINNEQFF,TGTGCCAGCAGTGAAAACGGGAGAATCAATAATGAGCAGTTCTTC
-,-,TRBJ1-1,TRBV5-6,CASSSRDRFLNTEAFF,TGTGCCAGCAGCTCGCGAGACAGGTTTTTGAACACTGAAGCTTTCTTT
-,-,TRBJ2-5,TRBV9,CASSVVDGETQYF,TGTGCCAGCAGCGTAGTGGATGGAGAGACCCAGTACTTC
-,-,TRBJ1-5,TRBV28,CASSSGSQPQHF,TGTGCCAGCAGTTCAGGTTCTCAGCCCCAGCATTTT
-,-,TRBJ1-5,TRBV30,CAWSGRGNQPQHF,TGTGCCTGGAGCGGAAGGGGCAATCAGCCCCAGCATTTT
-,-,TRBJ1-1,TRBV6-7,CASSYSSRLNTEAFF,TGTGCCAGCAGTTACTCGAGTAGGCTGAACACTGAAGCTTTCTTT
-,-,TRBJ2-3,TRBV29-1,CSVTGSYTDTQYF,TGCAGCGTTACAGGTTCATACACAGATACGCAGTATTTT
-,-,TRBJ1-2,TRBV7-2,CASSPGSGTGYGYTF,TGTGCCAGCAGCCCAGGGTCGGGTACGGGCTATGGCTACACCTTC
-,-,TRBJ2-3,TRBV9,CASTKAPSTDTQYF,TGTGCCAGCACGAAGGCCCCTAGCACAGATACGCAGTATTTT
-,-,TRBJ2-3,TRBV5-6,CASSLRRVASTDTQYF,TGTGCCAGCAGCTTGCGGCGGGTTGCTAGCACAGATACGCAGTATTTT
-,-,TRBJ2-1,TRBV27,CASSRTANEQFF,TGTGCCAGCAGCCGGACAGCAAATGAGCAGTTCTTC
-,-,TRBJ1-5,TRBV28,CASSLVRGGNQPQHF,TGTGCCAGCAGTTTAGTGAGGGGTGGCAATCAGCCCCAGCATTTT